This is a list of T cell receptor beta chains from one sample in a study of shared clonotypes between healthy human individuals. TCRdb's copy holds only in-frame clones and misses some; the assay was immunoSEQ multiplex PCR. The sample lists some 500,000 clones, almost 97% occurring once. Sequences were obtained from naive CD4+ T cells sorted from blood. The receptor source for this set is a woman aged 25 to 39 in good health. Each CDR3 is given with its conserved first and last residue. Each record gives: D gene, clone size, J gene, V gene, CDR3 protein, CDR3 DNA. The D gene is left open where the match is weak. Only part of the rows carry a size: once, few, many, or a class if the clone is expanded.

>.|.|TRBJ2-1|TRBV11-3
CASSLSRKNNEQFF
TGTGCCAGCAGCTTATCGCGGAAAAACAATGAGCAGTTCTTC
>TRBD2|.|TRBJ2-7|TRBV11-2
CASSLTQGTSRSSYEQYF
TGTGCCAGCAGCCTAACCCAGGGGACTAGCCGCAGCTCCTACGAGCAGTACTTC
>TRBD1|.|TRBJ1-2|TRBV19
CASSTSGTDVLSRPNYGYTF
TGTGCCAGTAGTACCTCCGGGACAGACGTTCTAAGCAGACCTAACTATGGCTACACCTTC
>.|.|TRBJ2-5|TRBV27
CASRPHPSYQETQYF
TGTGCCAGCAGGCCCCACCCCTCGTACCAAGAGACCCAGTACTTC
>TRBD2|.|TRBJ2-7|TRBV6-5
CASSSGRAYEQYF
TGTGCCAGCAGTAGCGGGAGGGCCTACGAGCAGTACTTC
>.|.|TRBJ1-5|TRBV11-3
CASRVSNQPQHF
TGTGCCAGCCGGGTGAGCAATCAGCCCCAGCATTTT
>TRBD1|once|TRBJ2-1|TRBV7-3
CASSLLTGADNEQFF
TGTGCCAGCAGCTTACTGACAGGGGCGGACAATGAGCAGTTCTTC
>.|.|TRBJ2-5|TRBV29-1
CSVEGQGETQYF
TGCAGCGTTGAAGGCCAGGGAGAGACCCAGTACTTC
>.|once|TRBJ2-3|TRBV28
CASFPTGPRDTQYF
TGTGCCAGCTTCCCGACAGGCCCTCGGGATACGCAGTATTTT
>.|.|TRBJ2-3|TRBV15
CATSRVPYSTDTQYF
TGTGCCACCAGCAGAGTTCCCTATAGCACAGATACGCAGTATTTT
>TRBD1|.|TRBJ2-3|TRBV4-1
CASHPGQDRTDTQYF
TGCGCCAGCCATCCGGGACAGGACCGCACAGATACGCAGTATTTT
>.|.|TRBJ1-5|TRBV7-9
CASSLWDGRSNQPQHF
TGTGCCAGCAGCTTATGGGACGGGCGTAGCAATCAGCCCCAGCATTTT
>.|.|TRBJ1-1|TRBV11-2
CASSFPGGRNTEAFF
TGTGCCAGCAGCTTTCCTGGCGGGAGGAACACTGAAGCTTTCTTT
>.|.|TRBJ2-1|TRBV15
CATSRGKGTLFDEQFF
TGTGCCACCAGCAGAGGTAAGGGGACTCTTTTCGATGAGCAGTTCTTC
>TRBD2|.|TRBJ2-3|TRBV30
CAWSTATSGRARDTQYF
TGTGCCTGGAGCACCGCGACTAGCGGGAGGGCCCGGGATACGCAGTATTTT
>.|.|TRBJ2-7|TRBV28
CASSLDWITYEQYF
TGTGCCAGCAGTCTGGACTGGATTACCTACGAGCAGTACTTC
>.|once|TRBJ2-2|TRBV5-1
CASSLSPPLNTGELFF
TGCGCCAGCAGCTTGTCCCCCCCTCTCAACACCGGGGAGCTGTTTTTT
>TRBD2|.|TRBJ2-2|TRBV28
CASSPVLAGGELFF
TGTGCCAGCAGTCCGGTCCTAGCGGGGGGGGAGCTGTTTTTT
>TRBD1|.|TRBJ1-2|TRBV19
CASRPPGTGTGYTF
TGTGCCAGTAGGCCTCCCGGGACAGGGACTGGCTACACCTTC
>TRBD1|.|TRBJ1-2|TRBV13
CASSLGTGGKYGYTF
TGTGCCAGCAGCCTCGGGACAGGGGGAAAGTATGGCTACACCTTC
>.|.|TRBJ2-1|TRBV27
CASIARGSYNEQFF
TGTGCCAGCATTGCTCGGGGTTCCTACAATGAGCAGTTCTTC
>.|.|TRBJ1-2|TRBV6-5
CASGTYGYTF
TGTGCCAGCGGGACTTATGGCTACACCTTC
>TRBD1|.|TRBJ2-7|TRBV5-4
CASSQQGVVRQYF
TGTGCCAGCAGCCAACAGGGGGTGGTTCGGCAGTACTTC
>TRBD2|.|TRBJ2-7|TRBV28
CASSTGLAVLYEQYF
TGTGCCAGCAGCACGGGACTAGCGGTCCTCTACGAGCAGTACTTC
>.|.|TRBJ1-2|TRBV29-1
CSVASGGYTF
TGCAGCGTCGCGTCAGGCGGCTACACCTTC
>TRBD1|.|TRBJ2-7|TRBV23-1
CASSQFIIPGQGAGEQYF
TGCGCCAGCAGTCAATTCATTATTCCGGGACAGGGGGCTGGGGAGCAGTACTTC
>TRBD1|.|TRBJ1-1|TRBV6-5
CASRGTGGYTEAFF
TGTGCCAGCAGGGGGACAGGGGGATACACTGAAGCTTTCTTT
>.|.|TRBJ2-1|TRBV7-2
CASRWGLLDEQFF
TGTGCCAGCAGATGGGGACTCCTGGATGAGCAGTTCTTC
>.|.|TRBJ2-1|TRBV18
CASSNLEAPYNEQFF
TGTGCCAGCTCCAACCTCGAGGCGCCCTACAATGAGCAGTTCTTC
>.|.|TRBJ2-7|TRBV20-1
CSARDRVEQYF
TGCAGTGCTAGAGACAGGGTCGAGCAGTACTTC
>.|.|TRBJ2-5|TRBV6-6
CASSSSWKSEGTQYF
TGTGCCAGCAGTTCCTCGTGGAAGAGCGAGGGGACCCAGTACTTC
>TRBD1|.|TRBJ2-7|TRBV7-6
CASSTRTGSYEQYF
TGTGCCAGCAGCACTCGGACAGGGTCCTACGAGCAGTACTTC
>.|.|TRBJ1-4|TRBV28
CASSPTHATNEKLFF
TGTGCCAGCAGTCCCACCCATGCAACTAATGAAAAACTGTTTTTT
>.|few|TRBJ1-1|TRBV5-1
CASSDSGYLEAFF
TGCGCCAGCAGCGACAGTGGTTATCTTGAAGCTTTCTTT
>TRBD1|once|TRBJ1-3|TRBV6-5
CASSFTTGAGNTIYF
TGTGCCAGCAGTTTCACGACAGGGGCTGGAAACACCATATATTTT
>.|.|TRBJ2-7|TRBV7-6
CASSYTYEQYF
TGTGCCAGCAGCTATACCTACGAGCAGTACTTC
>.|.|TRBJ2-7|TRBV9
CASSVDGANSYEQYF
TGTGCCAGCAGCGTAGATGGCGCCAATTCCTACGAGCAGTACTTC
>.|once|TRBJ2-7|TRBV5-1
CASSLTGPYEQYF
TGCGCCAGCAGCTTGACAGGGCCCTACGAGCAGTACTTC
>.|.|TRBJ1-3|TRBV10-2
CASSPSGTGNTIYF
TGCGCCAGCAGCCCCTCAGGGACTGGAAACACCATATATTTT
>TRBD1|.|TRBJ2-2|TRBV13
CASSLGLGQENTGELFF
TGTGCCAGCAGCTTAGGCCTGGGACAGGAGAACACCGGGGAGCTGTTTTTT
>.|.|TRBJ2-6|TRBV5-5
CASSDSLGANVLTF
TGTGCCAGCAGCGATAGTCTTGGGGCCAACGTCCTGACTTTC
>.|.|TRBJ2-1|TRBV15
CATSRDLTGGQGEQFF
TGTGCCACCAGCAGAGATCTAACAGGCGGTCAGGGTGAGCAGTTCTTC
>TRBD2|.|TRBJ2-5|TRBV2
CASSERGLAGVKETQYF
TGTGCCAGCAGTGAACGCGGGCTAGCGGGAGTCAAAGAGACCCAGTACTTC
>TRBD2|.|TRBJ2-7|TRBV5-8
CASSTGLAGDLEQYF
TGTGCCAGCAGCACCGGACTAGCGGGTGATTTGGAGCAGTACTTC
>.|.|TRBJ2-3|TRBV7-3
CASSPSGADTQYF
TGTGCCAGCAGCCCATCAGGGGCAGATACGCAGTATTTT
>.|.|TRBJ2-7|TRBV7-2
CASSSDWGRNEQYF
TGTGCCAGCAGCTCCGACTGGGGTCGGAACGAGCAGTACTTC
>.|.|TRBJ2-2|TRBV11-2
CASSSVAGNTGELFF
TGTGCCAGCAGCTCCGTTGCGGGGAACACCGGGGAGCTGTTTTTT
>TRBD2|.|TRBJ2-1|TRBV19
CASSIELAGVGHNEQFF
TGTGCCAGTAGTATAGAGCTAGCGGGAGTGGGTCACAATGAGCAGTTCTTC
>.|once|TRBJ1-2|TRBV28
CASSLLRGPGSNYGYTF
TGTGCCAGCAGTTTATTGCGGGGCCCTGGCTCTAACTATGGCTACACCTTC
>TRBD1|.|TRBJ2-1|TRBV19
CASSRQGALNEQFF
TGTGCCAGTAGTCGACAGGGGGCGCTCAATGAGCAGTTCTTC
>.|.|TRBJ1-4|TRBV5-1
CASSEQATNEKLFF
TGCGCCAGCAGCGAACAAGCAACTAATGAAAAACTGTTTTTT
>.|.|TRBJ1-5|TRBV28
CASSSGFYSNQPQHF
TGTGCCAGCAGTTCGGGGTTCTATAGCAATCAGCCCCAGCATTTT
>TRBD1|.|TRBJ1-3|TRBV28
CASGGQGMSGNTIYF
TGTGCCAGCGGAGGACAGGGTATGTCCGGAAACACCATATATTTT
>TRBD2|.|TRBJ2-3|TRBV19
CASGLAGKDTQYF
TGTGCCAGTGGACTAGCGGGTAAAGATACGCAGTATTTT
>.|.|TRBJ1-5|TRBV28
CASSLVDRNQPQHF
TGTGCCAGCAGTTTAGTGGACAGAAATCAGCCCCAGCATTTT
>TRBD2|.|TRBJ2-1|TRBV5-1
CASSWGGGSSYNEQFF
TGCGCCAGCAGCTGGGGCGGCGGGAGCTCCTACAATGAGCAGTTCTTC
>.|.|TRBJ2-6|TRBV27
CASSQVDLSGANVLTF
TGTGCCAGCAGTCAAGTAGACCTCTCTGGGGCCAACGTCCTGACTTTC
>.|.|TRBJ1-3|TRBV28
CASSFERNTIYF
TGTGCCAGCAGTTTCGAGAGAAACACCATATATTTT
>TRBD2|once|TRBJ2-1|TRBV6-6
CASSLSSGRAGEQFF
TGTGCCAGCAGTTTATCTAGCGGGAGGGCCGGTGAGCAGTTCTTC